This is a list of T cell receptor beta chains from one sample in a study of T-cell reconstitution after alpha-beta-depleted transplantation in children. TCRdb reprocessed the PCR reads via MiXCR and lists one record per CDR3 protein. The sample gives some 520,000 distinct CDR3 sequences, 32% of which show up once; 2% to 3% is in the top ten. Sample: PBMCs from the stem cell graft donor, taken from the stem cell graft. These receptors came from a human donor who donated a stem cell graft to a child with aplastic anemia. Both conserved end residues are part of each CDR3. Each record gives: D gene, V gene, clone size, J gene, CDR3 DNA, CDR3 protein. The D gene is left open where the match is weak. The size of a clone is reported for some rows only, either as once, few or many, or as a class for expanded clones.

>NA|TRBV5-7|NA|TRBJ2-1
TGTGCCAGCAGCCGCTGGTCAGGTGTTTCGGAGAATGAGCAGTTCTTC
CASSRWSGVSENEQFF
>TRBD1|TRBV5-1|many|TRBJ1-6
TGCGCCAGCAGCTCGGGACAGATTAATTCACCCCTCCACTTT
CASSSGQINSPLHF
>NA|TRBV12-3/TRBV12-4|few|TRBJ2-4
TGTGCCACAAAGGGACACAGAAACATTCAGTACTTC
CATKGHRNIQYF
>NA|TRBV29-1|few|TRBJ1-1
TGCAGCGTCTTTCTGGACGGGAAGAACACTGAAGCTTTCTTT
CSVFLDGKNTEAFF
>NA|TRBV6-1|NA|TRBJ2-5
TGTGCCAGCAGTCCACACAGGCAGTACCAAGAGACCCAGTACTTC
CASSPHRQYQETQYF
>TRBD2|TRBV25-1|NA|TRBJ2-6
TGTGCCAGCAGTGCGCTAGCGGGAGGTACCTCTGGGGCCAACGTCCTGACTTTC
CASSALAGGTSGANVLTF
>TRBD2|TRBV7-2|few|TRBJ2-3
TGTGCCAGCAGCCCGTCCGGGGGACTAGCGGGAGATACGCAGTATTTT
CASSPSGGLAGDTQYF
>NA|TRBV24-1|NA|TRBJ2-1
TGTGCCACCAGTGATAATCCCGGGACTCCGGACTACAATGAGCAGTTCTTC
CATSDNPGTPDYNEQFF
>TRBD1|TRBV19|NA|TRBJ1-2
TGTGCCAGTAGTATATCGGGACAGGGGATTTGGGCCTATGGCTACACCTTC
CASSISGQGIWAYGYTF
>NA|TRBV24-1|NA|TRBJ2-3
TGTGCCACCAGTGACGATACTAGCACAGATACGCAGTATTTT
CATSDDTSTDTQYF
>NA|TRBV5-1|few|TRBJ1-1
TGCGCCAGCAGCTTGGAGCACGGGACCGGGTTGAACACTGAAGCTTTCTTT
CASSLEHGTGLNTEAFF
>NA|TRBV6-2/TRBV6-3|NA|TRBJ2-5
TGTGCCAGCAGTTATGGTGGGACAGTCGGAGGGCGAGAGACCCAGTACTTC
CASSYGGTVGGRETQYF
>NA|TRBV28|NA|TRBJ2-3
TGTGCCAGCAGCACTGAAGACAGTAGCACAGATACGCAGTATTTT
CASSTEDSSTDTQYF
>NA|TRBV20-1|NA|TRBJ1-1
TGCAGTGCTAGTGATCGGTCGAACACTGAAGCTTTCTTT
CSASDRSNTEAFF
>NA|TRBV4-3|NA|TRBJ2-1
TGCGCCAGCAGCCAAGACTTGACAGAGGTGCGCAATGAGCAGTTCTTC
CASSQDLTEVRNEQFF
>TRBD2|TRBV11-2|few|TRBJ2-3
TGTGCCAGCAGCCCCAGACTAGCGGGAGGACCTGCTAGCACAGATACGCAGTATTTT
CASSPRLAGGPASTDTQYF
>TRBD2|TRBV24-1|NA|TRBJ2-1
TGTGCCACCAGTGATTTAGGGCGGGGGAGCTCCTACAATGAGCAGTTCTTC
CATSDLGRGSSYNEQFF
>NA|TRBV7-2|many|TRBJ2-7
TGTGCCAGCAGCTTGGGACCCCCAGGGAGCGAGCAGTACTTC
CASSLGPPGSEQYF
>NA|TRBV18|NA|TRBJ2-5
TGTGCCAGCTCACAACCGGACGGGGGAGAGACCCAGTACTTC
CASSQPDGGETQYF
>TRBD1|TRBV20-1|few|TRBJ1-1
TGCAGTGCTCTACCGAGGACAGGGAGGAACACTGAAGCTTTCTTT
CSALPRTGRNTEAFF
>TRBD2|TRBV5-1|NA|TRBJ2-1
TGCGCCAGCAGCTGGACTAGCGGGCCCAACAATGAGCAGTTCTTC
CASSWTSGPNNEQFF
>NA|TRBV5-4|NA|TRBJ2-1
TGTGCCAGCAGCTTGGTCGGGGGCGGCTACAATGAGCAGTTCTTC
CASSLVGGGYNEQFF
>NA|TRBV7-2|NA|TRBJ2-1
TGTGCCAGCAGGCGACAGGTTTCTGGTGAGCAGTTCTTC
CASRRQVSGEQFF
>NA|TRBV4-3|few|TRBJ2-3
TGCGCCAGCAGCCAAGATGACACAGGGCAAGATACGCAGTATTTT
CASSQDDTGQDTQYF
>NA|TRBV2|NA|TRBJ1-6
TGTGCCAGCAGTGAACTCGCCTCTAATTCACCCCTCCACTTT
CASSELASNSPLHF
>NA|TRBV7-2|NA|TRBJ1-5
TGTGCCAGCAGCTTAGGAGTTTATAGCAATCAGCCCCAGCATTTT
CASSLGVYSNQPQHF
>NA|TRBV7-8|NA|TRBJ2-2
TGTGCCAGCAGCTTTGTTTCCGGGGAGCTGTTTTTT
CASSFVSGELFF
>NA|TRBV15|NA|TRBJ1-2
TGTGCCACCAGCAGAGAAACAGGGTCCTATGGCTACACCTTC
CATSRETGSYGYTF
>TRBD1|TRBV18|few|TRBJ1-6
TGTGCCAGCTCATTGGACAGGGCTTCACCCCTCCACTTT
CASSLDRASPLHF
>NA|TRBV9|few|TRBJ2-7
TGTGCCAGCAGCGTAGGGGCGGACTACGAGCAGTACTTC
CASSVGADYEQYF
>NA|TRBV9|few|TRBJ1-1
TGTGCCAGCAGCGAATACTCAGGGAGGGACACTGAAGCTTTCTTT
CASSEYSGRDTEAFF
>NA|TRBV12-3/TRBV12-4|NA|TRBJ2-1
TGTGCCAGCAGCCCCGGAGCCAATGAGCAGTTCTTC
CASSPGANEQFF
>NA|TRBV10-3|NA|TRBJ1-1
TGTGCCATCAGTGGTTACACGTTCGATGAGGAAGCTTTCTTT
CAISGYTFDEEAFF
>TRBD1|TRBV5-1|NA|TRBJ1-3
TGCGCCAGCAGCATGCTACGGACAGGGGAGTTGAACACCATATATTTT
CASSMLRTGELNTIYF
>NA|TRBV3-1|few|TRBJ2-5
TGTGCCAGCAGCCGCAAGCGCCGTCCCCAAGAGACCCAGTACTTC
CASSRKRRPQETQYF
>TRBD2|TRBV7-9|few|TRBJ2-3
TGTGCCAGCAGCCCCCCGGGGGAGGGAGATACGCAGTATTTT
CASSPPGEGDTQYF
>NA|TRBV5-1|NA|TRBJ2-2
TGCGCCAGCAGCTATCGTGGAGGGCCGAGCGGGGAGCTGTTTTTT
CASSYRGGPSGELFF
>NA|TRBV5-1|NA|TRBJ2-5
TGCGCCAGCAGCCCGTGGGGTAGACTACTCCAAGAGACCCAGTACTTC
CASSPWGRLLQETQYF
>NA|TRBV28|NA|TRBJ2-7
TGTGCCAGCAAGGATGGGGTTGGTCACGACGAGCAGTACTTC
CASKDGVGHDEQYF
>NA|TRBV4-3|few|TRBJ1-2
TGCGCCAGCAGCCAAGATTGGGAAGGGGCGAACTATGGCTACACCTTC
CASSQDWEGANYGYTF
>NA|TRBV24-1|NA|TRBJ2-1
TGTGCCACCAGTGACCCAACAGGGTCGGATGAGCAGTTCTTC
CATSDPTGSDEQFF
>NA|TRBV7-2|NA|TRBJ1-2
TGTGCCAGCAGCCCAGGGCCTACCTATGGCTACACCTTC
CASSPGPTYGYTF
>TRBD1|TRBV27|NA|TRBJ1-2
TGTGCCAGCAGTCCGGGACAGGGGGCGCGGTTTGGCTACACCTTC
CASSPGQGARFGYTF
>TRBD1|TRBV6-4|few|TRBJ2-2
TGTGCCAGCAGACTAGAGACACCGGGACAGGGCGACACCGGGGAGCTGTTTTTT
CASRLETPGQGDTGELFF
>NA|TRBV9|NA|TRBJ2-3
TGTGCCAGCAGCCCATGGACTGGTTACACAGATACGCAGTATTTT
CASSPWTGYTDTQYF
>NA|TRBV29-1|NA|TRBJ2-1
TGCAGCGTTGATGGGGGGATTCCGGGCAATGAGCAGTTCTTC
CSVDGGIPGNEQFF
>NA|TRBV27|NA|TRBJ2-5
TGTGCCAGCAGTTCTACACGACTCCCCCAAGAGACCCAGTACTTC
CASSSTRLPQETQYF
>TRBD2|TRBV7-8|NA|TRBJ2-7
TGTGCCAGCAGCTCTTTAGCGGGAGAGGTGTACGAGCAGTACTTC
CASSSLAGEVYEQYF
>NA|TRBV7-9|few|TRBJ1-1
TGTGCCAGCAGTCCAAGGGTGTCTGAAGCTTTCTTT
CASSPRVSEAFF